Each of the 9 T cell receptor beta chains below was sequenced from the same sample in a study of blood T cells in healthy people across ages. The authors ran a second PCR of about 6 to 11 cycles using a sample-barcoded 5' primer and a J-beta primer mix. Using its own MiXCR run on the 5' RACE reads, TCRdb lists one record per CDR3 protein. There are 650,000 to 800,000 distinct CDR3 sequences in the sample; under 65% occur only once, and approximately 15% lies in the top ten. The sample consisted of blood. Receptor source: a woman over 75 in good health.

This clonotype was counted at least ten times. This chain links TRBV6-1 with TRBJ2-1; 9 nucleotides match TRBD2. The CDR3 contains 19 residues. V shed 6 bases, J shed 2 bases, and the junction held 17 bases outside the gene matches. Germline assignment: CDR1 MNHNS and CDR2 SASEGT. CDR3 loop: CASRSGGWGLVGAYNEQFF. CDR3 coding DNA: TGTGCCAGCAGGAGCGGGGGGTGGGGACTAGTCGGGGCCTACAATGAGCAGTTCTTC.

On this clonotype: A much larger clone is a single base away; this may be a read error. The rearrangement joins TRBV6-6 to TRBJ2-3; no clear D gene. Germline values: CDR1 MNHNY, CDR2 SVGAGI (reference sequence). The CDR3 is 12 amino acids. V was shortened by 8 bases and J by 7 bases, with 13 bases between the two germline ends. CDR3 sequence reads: CASGETTYTQYF. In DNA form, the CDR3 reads TGTGCCAGCGGCGAAACAACCTATACGCAGTATTTT.

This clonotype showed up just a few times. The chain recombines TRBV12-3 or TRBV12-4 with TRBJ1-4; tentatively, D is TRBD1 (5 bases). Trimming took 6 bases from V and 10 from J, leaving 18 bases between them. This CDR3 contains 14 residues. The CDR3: CASSMGSGKGKLFF. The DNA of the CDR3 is TGTGCCAGCAGCATGGGGTCAGGGAAAGGAAAACTGTTTTTT.

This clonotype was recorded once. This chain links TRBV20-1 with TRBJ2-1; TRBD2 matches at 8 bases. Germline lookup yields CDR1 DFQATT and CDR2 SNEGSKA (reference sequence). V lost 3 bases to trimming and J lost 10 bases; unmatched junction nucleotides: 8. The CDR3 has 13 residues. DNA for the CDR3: TGCAGTGCTAGGTTAGCGGGGTCGAGGGAGCAGTTCTTC. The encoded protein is CSARLAGSREQFF.

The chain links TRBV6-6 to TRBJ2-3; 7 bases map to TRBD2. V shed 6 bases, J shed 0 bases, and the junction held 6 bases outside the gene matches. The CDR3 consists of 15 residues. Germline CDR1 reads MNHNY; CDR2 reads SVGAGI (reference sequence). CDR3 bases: TGTGCCAGCAGAGGGAGGGGTGCTAGCACAGATACGCAGTATTTT. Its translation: CASRGRGASTDTQYF.

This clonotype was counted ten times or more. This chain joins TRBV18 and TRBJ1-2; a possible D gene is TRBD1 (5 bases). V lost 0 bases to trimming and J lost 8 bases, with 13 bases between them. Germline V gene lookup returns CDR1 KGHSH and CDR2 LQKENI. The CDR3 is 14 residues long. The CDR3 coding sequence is TGTGCCAGCTCACCACCGCCAGGGCTGGGAGGCTACACCTTC. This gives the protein CASSPPPGLGGYTF.

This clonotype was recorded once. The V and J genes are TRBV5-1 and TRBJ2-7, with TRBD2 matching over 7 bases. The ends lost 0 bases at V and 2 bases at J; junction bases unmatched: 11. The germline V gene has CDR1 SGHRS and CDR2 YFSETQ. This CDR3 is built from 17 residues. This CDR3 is CASSLEGASGTTYEQYF. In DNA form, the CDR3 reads TGCGCCAGCAGCTTGGAAGGGGCTAGCGGTACAACCTACGAGCAGTACTTC.

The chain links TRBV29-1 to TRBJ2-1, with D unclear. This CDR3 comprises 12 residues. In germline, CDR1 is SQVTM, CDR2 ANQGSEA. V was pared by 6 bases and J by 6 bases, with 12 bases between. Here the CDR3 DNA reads TGCAGCGTAGAAAGGTCGCTCAATGAGCAGTTCTTC. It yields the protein CSVERSLNEQFF.

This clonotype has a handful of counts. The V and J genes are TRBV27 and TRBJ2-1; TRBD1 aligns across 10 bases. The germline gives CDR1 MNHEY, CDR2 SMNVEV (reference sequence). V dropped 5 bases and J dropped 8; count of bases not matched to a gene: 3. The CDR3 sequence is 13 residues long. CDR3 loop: CASSVGTGDEQFF. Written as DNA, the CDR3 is TGTGCCAGCAGTGTGGGGACAGGGGATGAGCAGTTCTTC.